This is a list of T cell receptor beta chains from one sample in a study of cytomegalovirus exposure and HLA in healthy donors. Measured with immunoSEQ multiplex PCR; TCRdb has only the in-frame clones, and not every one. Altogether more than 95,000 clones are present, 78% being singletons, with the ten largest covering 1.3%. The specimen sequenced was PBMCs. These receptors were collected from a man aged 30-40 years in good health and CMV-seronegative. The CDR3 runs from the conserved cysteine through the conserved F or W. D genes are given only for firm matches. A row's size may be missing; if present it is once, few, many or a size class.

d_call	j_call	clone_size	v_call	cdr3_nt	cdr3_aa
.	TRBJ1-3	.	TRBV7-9	TGTGCCAGCAGCGGGATGGGGGCCTCTGGAAACACCATATATTTT	CASSGMGASGNTIYF
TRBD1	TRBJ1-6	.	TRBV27	TGTGCCAGCGGGCCGGACAGGGTAACACCCCTCCACTTT	CASGPDRVTPLHF
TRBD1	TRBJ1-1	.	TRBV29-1	TGCAGCGGCGCAGGGGGCCGCGGCACTGAAGCTTTCTTT	CSGAGGRGTEAFF
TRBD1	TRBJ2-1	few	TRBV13	TGTGCCAGCAGCCAAACGGACAGGTCTAACAATGAGCAGTTCTTC	CASSQTDRSNNEQFF
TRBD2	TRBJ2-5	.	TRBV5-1	TGCGCCAGCAGCTTGGTGGGTAGCGGGGAGACCCAGTACTTC	CASSLVGSGETQYF
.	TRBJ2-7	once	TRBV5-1	TGCGCCAGCAGCTTGAGGGCTAGCCTCGACGAGCAGTACTTC	CASSLRASLDEQYF
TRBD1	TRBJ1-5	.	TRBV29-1	TGCAGCGTTGTTATCGGACAGGGTGGTCAGCCCCAGCATTTT	CSVVIGQGGQPQHF
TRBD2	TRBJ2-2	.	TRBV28	TGTGCCAGCAGTAATTTGCCAAGGGGGACTAGCGGGAACACCGGGGAGCTGTTTTTT	CASSNLPRGTSGNTGELFF
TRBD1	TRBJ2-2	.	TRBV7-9	TGTGCCAGCACCCCATCAGGGGGCGCCGGGGAGCTGTTTTTT	CASTPSGGAGELFF
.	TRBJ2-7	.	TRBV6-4	TGTGCCAGCAGTTCGACTAGTAACCACTACGAGCAGTACTTC	CASSSTSNHYEQYF
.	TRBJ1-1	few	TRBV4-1	TGCGCCAGCAGCCAAGTCACCGGACTTGAAGCTTTCTTT	CASSQVTGLEAFF
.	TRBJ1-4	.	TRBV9	TGTGCCAGCAGCGTAGATTGGGGGCCAGGGGAAAAACTGTTTTTT	CASSVDWGPGEKLFF
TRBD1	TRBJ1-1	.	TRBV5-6	TGTGCCAGCAGCTTGTTGACAGGGGGTTTTACTGAAGCTTTCTTT	CASSLLTGGFTEAFF
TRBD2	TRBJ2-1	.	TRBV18	TGTGCCAGCTCACTCCCGGGACTAGCGGATTCCTACAATGAGCAGTTCTTC	CASSLPGLADSYNEQFF
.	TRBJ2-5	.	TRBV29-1	TGCAGCGCATCAGGTGTCAGGGCCCTCCAAGAGACCCAGTACTTC	CSASGVRALQETQYF
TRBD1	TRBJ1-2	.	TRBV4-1	TGCGCCAGCACCCTCATCCCCGACAGGGGTTATGGCTACACCTTC	CASTLIPDRGYGYTF
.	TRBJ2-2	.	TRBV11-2	TGTGCCAGCAGCCCTCTTACTTTCGCGGGGGCCCTTAACGGGGAGCTGTTTTTT	CASSPLTFAGALNGELFF
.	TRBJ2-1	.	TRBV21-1	TGTGCCAGCAGCAATGTTAGCGGGGGGGCTAATGAGCAGTTCTTC	CASSNVSGGANEQFF
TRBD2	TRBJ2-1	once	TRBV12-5	TGTGCTAGTGGTGTAGCGGGAGGAGTATACAATGAGCAGTTCTTC	CASGVAGGVYNEQFF
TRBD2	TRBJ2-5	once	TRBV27	TGTGCCAGCAGTTGGCGCCCTAGCGGCCCCACGGAGACCCAGTACTTC	CASSWRPSGPTETQYF